A selection of T cell receptor beta chains follows, all from one sample in a study of T cells after yellow fever vaccination. TCRdb independently ran MiXCR on the 5' RACE reads; one entry per CDR3 protein. The sample contains 150,000 to 200,000 distinct CDR3 sequences, approximately 6% of which appear only once. This material consisted of CD4+ T cells sorted from PBMCs, taken on the day of the first yellow fever vaccination. All receptors come from a man aged 18 to 30 who received the YFV17D yellow fever vaccine. The conserved cysteine and the conserved F or W are not part of the CDR3 here. D genes are given only for firm matches. Rows give clone size only sometimes, using once, few, many, or a class for an expanded clone.

v_call	j_call	d_call	cdr3_length	clone_size	cdr3_aa
TRBV4-2	TRBJ1-4	-	15	few	ASSQEAGREEVEKLF
TRBV10-3	TRBJ1-3	-	13	many	AIRLGGRSGNTIY
TRBV20-1	TRBJ1-1	-	10	many	SASDVNTEAF
TRBV3-1	TRBJ2-3	-	11	many	ASSPGGGDTQY
TRBV6-4	TRBJ1-1	TRBD1	11	few	ASSAGQGLSAF
TRBV4-1	TRBJ1-5	TRBD1	14	many	ASSLRQGRGYQPQH
TRBV28	TRBJ2-2	-	14	many	ASSLEPRRGTGELF
TRBV7-6	TRBJ2-3	TRBD2	16	many	ASSPTGTSGGPRDTQY
TRBV5-4	TRBJ1-1	-	13	few	ASSLSTRMNTEAF
TRBV15	TRBJ2-3	TRBD2	13	many	ATSPTSGNTDTQY
TRBV5-1	TRBJ2-5	-	14	few	ASSLGGDFKEETQY
TRBV10-2	TRBJ2-3	-	10	-	ASRRNTDTQY
TRBV29-1	TRBJ2-5	-	11	many	SVRGRLLETQY
TRBV5-6	TRBJ1-1	-	13	many	ASSLGGNRGTEAF
TRBV12-3/TRBV12-4	TRBJ2-5	-	13	many	ASSRNRAAQETQY
TRBV7-2	TRBJ2-4	TRBD2	12	-	ASSYSGGKNIQY
TRBV4-2	TRBJ2-7	-	14	-	ASSQGPGTSGNEQY
TRBV19	TRBJ1-1	-	12	many	ASRDTGVLDEAF
TRBV6-2/TRBV6-3	TRBJ1-2	-	11	many	ASSYDSLYGYT
TRBV4-3	TRBJ2-2	-	17	many	ASSRWEPGTDFSTGELF
TRBV5-1	TRBJ2-2	TRBD1	12	few	ASSLQGFTGELF
TRBV2	TRBJ1-1	TRBD1	12	many	ASSRGPYGGEAF
TRBV6-2/TRBV6-3	TRBJ2-3	-	11	many	ASNSGPGNTQY
TRBV4-1	TRBJ1-4	-	12	-	ASSPTGPDEKLF
TRBV5-1	TRBJ2-5	-	11	-	ASRKETGETQY
TRBV12-3/TRBV12-4	TRBJ1-5	-	13	many	ASRLGTDSFQPQH
TRBV5-1	TRBJ1-5	-	12	-	ASSLGGLHQPQH
TRBV25-1	TRBJ2-7	-	12	many	ASRSGVLNYEQY
TRBV6-2/TRBV6-3	TRBJ2-5	-	9	few	ASIYRETQY
TRBV12-5	TRBJ2-3	-	11	many	ASGTDRSDTQY
TRBV20-1	TRBJ2-1	TRBD2	12	-	SARDPGTSPEQF
TRBV5-1	TRBJ1-2	TRBD1	16	many	ASSSGGTAMGYNYGYT
TRBV7-2	TRBJ1-2	-	11	few	ASSPDVNYGYT
TRBV18	TRBJ2-7	TRBD1	11	few	ASLGTGSGEQY
TRBV4-1	TRBJ2-3	-	14	many	ASSQGLGGLTDTQY
TRBV6-5	TRBJ2-7	TRBD1	12	-	ASSTRTGAGEQY
TRBV7-2	TRBJ2-3	TRBD2	13	few	ASSLYGTSEDTQY
TRBV10-3	TRBJ1-5	TRBD1	10	-	AISTGDQPQH
TRBV6-1	TRBJ1-1	TRBD1	13	-	ASTPSRDRGREAF
TRBV20-1	TRBJ1-2	TRBD1	13	-	SASKPGQGNYGYT
TRBV20-1	TRBJ2-3	-	11	many	SAREPLGDTQY
TRBV11-1	TRBJ1-1	-	16	many	ASSPMVTRQIPNTEAF
TRBV4-3	TRBJ2-2	-	15	few	ASSQDPQGYSTGELF
TRBV6-2/TRBV6-3	TRBJ2-1	-	13	many	ASSSDISLYNEQF
TRBV20-1	TRBJ2-1	TRBD2	12	many	SARTSGGYNEQF
TRBV7-2	TRBJ2-5	TRBD1	12	-	ASSLGGGSVTQY
TRBV29-1	TRBJ1-1	-	11	many	SVEDQGNTEAF
TRBV23-1	TRBJ2-2	-	15	many	ASSQSKIPFNTGELF
TRBV5-1	TRBJ2-5	TRBD2	13	many	ASSLLTSGQETQY
TRBV12-3/TRBV12-4	TRBJ2-3	-	15	-	ASSPRGPIESTDTQY
TRBV5-1	TRBJ2-1	TRBD2	13	-	ASSLMTSGGNEQF
TRBV3-1	TRBJ1-2	-	12	-	ASSQERQSYGYT
TRBV4-1	TRBJ1-2	TRBD1	12	many	ASSQVGDRDGYT
TRBV18	TRBJ2-3	TRBD2	14	-	ASSPPRTSGGDTQY